This T cell receptor beta chain was sequenced for a study of blood T cell repertoires in COVID-19. Background on the study: The United States, Italy and Spain provided the acute and convalescent COVID-19 samples. PBMCs, B-cell-depleted T cells, or T cells provided the cDNA or gDNA that made up the material.

As originally analysed: Reference gene primer amplification gave nucleated cell count estimates. Method: immunoSEQ multiplex PCR; TCRdb's copy keeps in-frame clones and lacks some. That table supplies the V and J calls and clone size; D and trimming were determined from the DNA. There are fewer than 110,000 clones in the sample; roughly 90% occur only once, and roughly 4.6% lies in the top ten. The CDR3 runs to 15 residues. Trimming took off 9 bases at V and 1 base at J, with 18 bases between the two ends. This TCR came from a man aged 35 to 55 with active or convalescent COVID-19. The specimen sequenced was peripheral blood. The V gene is TRBV23-1, the J gene TRBJ1-1, with a possible D match to TRBD1 (6 bases). TRBV23-1 is noted as an ORF with a role that remains uncertain. CDR3 in DNA: TGCGCCAGATTCGGACAGACTAAAGCGAACACTGAAGCTTTCTTT. Translated, it gives CARFGQTKANTEAFF.